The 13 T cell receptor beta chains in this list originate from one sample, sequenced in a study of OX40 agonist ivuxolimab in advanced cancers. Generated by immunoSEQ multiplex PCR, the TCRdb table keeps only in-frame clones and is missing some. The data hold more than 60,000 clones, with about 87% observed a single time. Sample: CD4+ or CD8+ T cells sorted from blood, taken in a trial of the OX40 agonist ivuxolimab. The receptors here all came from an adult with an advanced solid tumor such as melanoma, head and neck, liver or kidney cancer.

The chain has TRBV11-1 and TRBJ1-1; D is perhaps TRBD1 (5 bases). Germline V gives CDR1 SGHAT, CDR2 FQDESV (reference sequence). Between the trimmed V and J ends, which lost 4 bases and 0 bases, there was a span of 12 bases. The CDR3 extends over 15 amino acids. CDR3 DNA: TGTGCCAGCAGCTCCCCGGGACTAATGAACACTGAAGCTTTCTTT. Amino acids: CASSSPGLMNTEAFF.

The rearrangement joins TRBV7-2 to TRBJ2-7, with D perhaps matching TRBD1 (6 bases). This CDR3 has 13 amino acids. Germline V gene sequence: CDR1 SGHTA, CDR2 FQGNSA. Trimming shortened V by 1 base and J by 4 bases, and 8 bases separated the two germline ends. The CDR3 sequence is CASSLDRVYEQYF. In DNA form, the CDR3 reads TGTGCCAGCAGCTTAGACAGGGTTTACGAGCAGTACTTC.

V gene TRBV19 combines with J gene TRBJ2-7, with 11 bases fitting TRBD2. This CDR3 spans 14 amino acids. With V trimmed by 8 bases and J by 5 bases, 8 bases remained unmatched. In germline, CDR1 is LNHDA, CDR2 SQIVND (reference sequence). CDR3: CASSLLAGGNEQYF. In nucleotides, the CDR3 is TGTGCCAGTTCCCTTCTAGCGGGGGGAAACGAGCAGTACTTC.

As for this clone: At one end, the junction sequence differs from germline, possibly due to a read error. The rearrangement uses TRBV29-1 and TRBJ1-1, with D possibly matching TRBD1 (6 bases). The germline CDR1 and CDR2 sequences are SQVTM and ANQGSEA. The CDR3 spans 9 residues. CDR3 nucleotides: TGCAGCGATGAAGGGGGAGCTTTCTTT. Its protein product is CSDEGGAFF.

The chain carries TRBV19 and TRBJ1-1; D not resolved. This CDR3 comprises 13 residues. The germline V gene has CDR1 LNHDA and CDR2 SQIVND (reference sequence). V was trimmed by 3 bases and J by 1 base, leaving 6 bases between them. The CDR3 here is CASSILPNTEAFF. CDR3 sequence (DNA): TGTGCCAGTAGTATCCTGCCGAACACTGAAGCTTTCTTT. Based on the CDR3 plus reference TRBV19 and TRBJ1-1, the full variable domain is DGGITQSPKYLFRKEGQNVTLSCEQNLNHDAMYWYRQDPGQGLRLIYYSQIVNDFQKGDIAEGYSVSREKKESFPLTVTSAQKNPTAFYLCASSILPNTEAFFGQGTRLTVV.

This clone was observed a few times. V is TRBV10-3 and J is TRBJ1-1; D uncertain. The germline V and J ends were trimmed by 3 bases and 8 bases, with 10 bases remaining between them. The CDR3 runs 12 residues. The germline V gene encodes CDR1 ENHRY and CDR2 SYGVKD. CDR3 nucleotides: TGTGCCATCAGTGATCGCGTAGGGGAAGCTTTCTTT. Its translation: CAISDRVGEAFF.

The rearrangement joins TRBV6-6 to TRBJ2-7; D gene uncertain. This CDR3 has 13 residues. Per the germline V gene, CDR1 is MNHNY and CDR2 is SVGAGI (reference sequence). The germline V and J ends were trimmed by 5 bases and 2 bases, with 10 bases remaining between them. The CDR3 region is CASSPSRAYEQYF. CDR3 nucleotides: TGTGCCAGCAGTCCCTCCCGGGCCTACGAGCAGTACTTC.

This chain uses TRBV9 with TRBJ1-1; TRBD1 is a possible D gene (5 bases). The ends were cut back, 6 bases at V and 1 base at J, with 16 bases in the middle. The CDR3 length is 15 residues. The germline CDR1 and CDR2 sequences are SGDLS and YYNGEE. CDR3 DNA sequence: TGTGCCAGCACCCGTATCGACAGCCCGAACACTGAAGCTTTCTTT. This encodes CASTRIDSPNTEAFF. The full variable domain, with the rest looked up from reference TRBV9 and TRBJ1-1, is DSGVTQTPKHLITATGQRVTLRCSPRSGDLSVYWYQQSLDQGLQFLIQYYNGEERAKGNILERFSAQQFPDLHSELNLSSLELGDSALYFCASTRIDSPNTEAFFGQGTRLTVV.

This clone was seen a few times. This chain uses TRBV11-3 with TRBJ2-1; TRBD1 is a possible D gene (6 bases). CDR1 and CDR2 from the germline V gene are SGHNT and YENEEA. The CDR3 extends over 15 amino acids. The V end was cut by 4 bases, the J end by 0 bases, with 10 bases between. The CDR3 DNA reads TGTGCCAGCAGCTCAACAGGGAGCTCCTACAATGAGCAGTTCTTC. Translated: CASSSTGSSYNEQFF.

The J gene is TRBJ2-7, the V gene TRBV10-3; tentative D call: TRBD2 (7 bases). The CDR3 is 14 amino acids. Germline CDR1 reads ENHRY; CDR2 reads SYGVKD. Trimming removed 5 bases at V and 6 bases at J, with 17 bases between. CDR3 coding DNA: TGTGCCATCAGTTCACTTGGGGGGGCAGGCGAGCAGTACTTC. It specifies CAISSLGGAGEQYF.

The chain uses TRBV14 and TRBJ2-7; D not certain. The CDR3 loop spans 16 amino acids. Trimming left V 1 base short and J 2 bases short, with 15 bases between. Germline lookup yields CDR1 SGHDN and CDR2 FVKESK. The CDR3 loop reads CASSQVKRNGTYEQYF. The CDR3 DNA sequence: TGTGCCAGCAGCCAAGTGAAACGGAACGGTACCTACGAGCAGTACTTC.

The CDR3 nucleotides read TGTGCCAGCAGCCCGGAGGGGGCTGATAGTTACGAGCAGTACTTC. It translates to CASSPEGADSYEQYF. The genes are TRBV9 and TRBJ2-7; perhaps TRBD1 as D (7 bases). Germline V gives CDR1 SGDLS, CDR2 YYNGEE. CDR3 size: 15 residues. The V end was cut by 4 bases, the J end by 4 bases, with 18 bases between.

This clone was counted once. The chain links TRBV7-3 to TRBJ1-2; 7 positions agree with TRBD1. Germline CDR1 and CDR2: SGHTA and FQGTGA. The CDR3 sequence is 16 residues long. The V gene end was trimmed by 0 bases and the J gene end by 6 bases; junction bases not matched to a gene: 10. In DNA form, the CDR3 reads TGTGCCAGCAGCTTAACAGCACAGGGGTTCGCGGATGGCTACACCTTC. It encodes CASSLTAQGFADGYTF.